This entry lists 27 T cell receptor beta chains sequenced from one sample in a study of CD8+ T cells in alopecia areata. The sequencing template was cDNA reverse transcribed from extracted RNA. The data were produced by immunoSEQ multiplex PCR, yet TCRdb's version contains in-frame clones alone and is incomplete. The sample lists about 210,000 clones, roughly 66% occurring once. Specified treatment: oral pan-JAK inhibitor, 5-10 mg twice daily. Sequencing used CD4+ T cells sorted from blood, obtained between weeks 44 and 45, from a patient treated with tofacitinib. The receptor set was obtained from a human donor with alopecia areata.

The chain recombines TRBV19 with TRBJ2-7, with 12 nucleotides matching TRBD2. Looked up from germline, CDR1 is LNHDA and CDR2 is SQIVND (reference sequence). The CDR3 loop spans 13 amino acids. With V trimmed by 9 bases and J by 9 bases, 9 bases remained unmatched. The CDR3 here is CASRGGTSGPQYF. The CDR3 region has the DNA TGTGCCAGCCGCGGAGGGACTAGCGGGCCGCAGTACTTC. Filled out from reference TRBV19 and TRBJ2-7, the complete variable domain reads DGGITQSPKYLFRKEGQNVTLSCEQNLNHDAMYWYRQDPGQGLRLIYYSQIVNDFQKGDIAEGYSVSREKKESFPLTVTSAQKNPTAFYLCASRGGTSGPQYFGPGTRLTVT.

This clone was picked up one time. V usage is TRBV6-5 and J usage is TRBJ1-2, with D unresolved. V lost 9 bases to trimming and J lost 4 bases, with 15 bases between them. Germline V gives CDR1 MNHEY, CDR2 SVGAGI. This CDR3 comprises 13 residues. CDR3 DNA: TGTGCCAGTAAAACTAGGGCCAGCTATGGCTACACCTTC. Residues: CASKTRASYGYTF.

This clone was detected only once. The chain joins TRBV2 to TRBJ2-7; maybe TRBD1 (5 bases). Deletions cut 4 bases from V and 3 bases from J, with 7 bases between. CDR1 and CDR2 from the germline V gene are SNHLY and FYNNEI. The CDR3 is 12 amino acids. The CDR3 sequence: CASSVDNYEQYF. The CDR3 coding sequence is TGTGCCAGCAGTGTGGACAACTACGAGCAGTACTTC.

The V gene is TRBV12-5, the J gene TRBJ1-5; unclear D gene. The ends were cut back, 2 bases at V and 6 bases at J, with 2 bases in the middle. The CDR3 contains 11 residues. Germline CDR1 LGHNT, CDR2 FRNRAP. The CDR3 spells CASGLSQPQHF. The CDR3 DNA reads TGTGCTAGTGGTTTGAGTCAGCCCCAGCATTTT.

This clone was observed a few times. This same CDR3 is encoded by further DNA sequences in the sample. The chain links TRBV14 to TRBJ2-1; unclear D gene. CDR1 is SGHDN and CDR2 is FVKESK in the germline V gene. This CDR3 has 11 residues. V was trimmed by 4 bases and J by 4 bases, leaving 2 bases between them. As DNA, the CDR3 is TGTGCCAGCAGCCTATACAATGAGCAGTTCTTC. Its translation: CASSLYNEQFF.

The chain is built from TRBV29-1 and TRBJ1-1, with 10 bases identical to TRBD1. Trimming took 7 bases from V and 3 from J; bases not matched to a gene: 8. Germline V lookup: CDR1 SQVTM, CDR2 ANQGSEA. The CDR3 extends over 14 amino acids. CDR3 in amino acids: CSAVRQGAHTEAFF. In DNA form, the CDR3 reads TGCAGCGCCGTTAGACAGGGGGCGCACACTGAAGCTTTCTTT.

The chain links TRBV29-1 to TRBJ1-1; D remains ambiguous. V was shortened by 6 bases and J by 2 bases, with 10 bases between the two germline ends. CDR1 SQVTM and CDR2 ANQGSEA come from the germline V gene. CDR3 length equals 12 residues. The CDR3 DNA reads as TGCAGCGTACAAACAGTTAACACTGAAGCTTTCTTT. It codes for CSVQTVNTEAFF. The full variable domain, rest sourced from reference TRBV29-1 and TRBJ1-1, is SAVISQKPSRDICQRGTSLTIQCQVDSQVTMMFWYRQQPGQSLTLIATANQGSEATYESGFVIDKFPISRPNLTFSTLTVSNMSPEDSSIYLCSVQTVNTEAFFGQGTRLTVV.

In DNA, the CDR3 is TGTGCCAGCAGCTTAGGGGGAGGGCTTGATCAGCCCCAGCATTTT. Its translation: CASSLGGGLDQPQHF. The J gene is TRBJ1-5, the V gene TRBV7-9; D is unclear. Per the germline V gene, CDR1 is SEHNR and CDR2 is FQNEAQ (reference sequence). The CDR3 has 15 amino acids. V was cut by 1 base and J by 5 bases, with 12 bases left in between. Full variable domain (missing parts from reference TRBV7-9 and TRBJ1-5): DTGVSQNPRHKITKRGQNVTFRCDPISEHNRLYWYRQTLGQGPEFLTYFQNEAQLEKSRLLSDRFSAERPKGSFSTLEIQRTEQGDSAMYLCASSLGGGLDQPQHFGDGTRLSIL.

The V and J genes are TRBV30 and TRBJ2-3; D is uncertain. V was clipped by 5 bases and J by 6 bases, with 15 bases between them. From germline, CDR1 is GTSNPN and CDR2 SVGIG (reference sequence). The CDR3 consists of 13 residues. The CDR3 DNA reads TGTGCCTGGTCCGGGCCCGTTACGGATACGCAGTATTTT. It codes for CAWSGPVTDTQYF.

The gene calls are TRBV5-4 and TRBJ2-7, with 9 bases that match TRBD2. Germline assignment: CDR1 SGHNT and CDR2 YYREEE (reference sequence). The CDR3 sequence is 15 residues long. Trimming removed 3 bases from V and 12 bases from J; junction bases left unmatched: 16. The CDR3, as DNA: TGTGCCAGCAGCTCCCAGCTTGGGCGGGGGGGCCGATTGTACTTC. This gives the protein CASSSQLGRGGRLYF.

The rearrangement links TRBV4-3 to TRBJ2-1; D is possibly TRBD1 (6 bases). Germline V CDR1 and CDR2: LGHNA, YSLEER. The CDR3 is made up of 13 amino acids. V shed 0 bases and J shed 14 bases, with 14 bases lying between them. The CDR3 protein is CASSQEGRAGEFF. CDR3 nucleotides: TGCGCCAGCAGCCAAGAAGGAAGGGCAGGGGAGTTCTTC.

The gene calls are TRBV29-1 and TRBJ2-1; D gene ambiguous. Per the germline V gene, CDR1 is SQVTM and CDR2 is ANQGSEA. The CDR3 runs 11 residues. V lost 4 bases and J 4 bases, leaving 5 bases between the germline ends. CDR3 residues: CSVAGYNEQFF. The CDR3 coding sequence is TGCAGCGTTGCCGGTTACAATGAGCAGTTCTTC.

The rearrangement links TRBV5-5 to TRBJ2-5; 13 nucleotides line up with TRBD2. The CDR3 sequence is 16 residues long. V lost 3 bases to trimming and J lost 2 bases; unmatched junction nucleotides: 4. Germline CDR1 and CDR2: SGHKS and YYEKEE (reference sequence). CDR3 residues: CASSWGLAGSQETQYF. The CDR3 DNA sequence: TGTGCCAGCAGCTGGGGACTAGCGGGGAGTCAAGAGACCCAGTACTTC.

This chain uses TRBV18 with TRBJ2-3, with 7 bases matching TRBD1. Germline CDR1 is KGHSH and CDR2 is LQKENI. With V trimmed by 5 bases and J by 6 bases, 17 bases remained unmatched. CDR3 length: 17 amino acids. CDR3 loop: CASSASWTGASADTQYF. In DNA form, the CDR3 reads TGTGCCAGCTCAGCATCCTGGACAGGCGCCTCCGCTGATACGCAGTATTTT.

The CDR3: CASSSGQLTNTEAFF. As DNA, the CDR3 is TGTGCCAGCAGCTCCGGACAGCTTACGAACACTGAAGCTTTCTTT. The V and J genes are TRBV5-6 and TRBJ1-1; tentative D call: TRBD1 (6 bases). Per germline, CDR1 SGHDT and CDR2 YYEEEE. This CDR3 spans 15 amino acids. Trimming took off 3 bases at V and 1 base at J, with 13 bases between the two ends.

This clone has just a few counts. CDR3 coding DNA: TGTGCCAGCAGTGAGACTAGCTCCCCGGCGGCGCAGTATTTT. Amino acid sequence: CASSETSSPAAQYF. The V and J genes are TRBV6-1 and TRBJ2-3, with 7 bases matching TRBD2. The V and J ends lost 3 bases and 10 bases, in that order; junction bases with no gene match: 10. Germline CDR1 is MNHNS and CDR2 is SASEGT. CDR3 length: 14 amino acids.

A few counts support this clone. V usage is TRBV5-1 and J usage is TRBJ1-5; D not certain. This CDR3 spans 13 amino acids. The germline CDR1 and CDR2 sequences are SGHRS and YFSETQ. V was cut by 0 bases and J by 3 bases, with 4 bases left in between. This CDR3 reads CASSLGANQPQHF. CDR3 sequence (DNA): TGCGCCAGCAGCTTGGGAGCCAATCAGCCCCAGCATTTT.

The J gene is TRBJ2-1, the V gene TRBV7-2; 9 nucleotides line up with TRBD2. CDR1 SGHTA and CDR2 FQGNSA come from the germline V gene. The length of the CDR3 is 15 residues. V shed 6 bases and J 0 bases; nucleotides not matched to a gene: 3. CDR3 sequence (DNA): TGTGCCAGCAGTCCTAGCGGGAACTCCTACAATGAGCAGTTCTTC. This encodes CASSPSGNSYNEQFF.

This clone has a single count. The chain employs TRBV30 and TRBJ2-2, with D unclear. Germline assignment: CDR1 GTSNPN and CDR2 SVGIG (reference sequence). V was clipped by 1 base and J by 6 bases, with 3 bases between them. The CDR3 is 11 residues long. Here the CDR3 DNA reads TGTGCCTGGAGTGGGGCCGGGGAGCTGTTTTTT. This translates into CAWSGAGELFF. Supplemented by reference TRBV30 and TRBJ2-2, the full variable domain reads SQTIHQWPATLVQPVGSPLSLECTVEGTSNPNLYWYRQAAGRGLQLLFYSVGIGQISSEVPQNLSASRPQDRQFILSSKKLLLSDSGFYLCAWSGAGELFFGEGSRLTVL.

This chain uses TRBV6-5 with TRBJ2-7; 7 nucleotides align to TRBD1. Germline V gene sequence: CDR1 MNHEY, CDR2 SVGAGI. There are 13 residues in the CDR3. Trimming took 6 bases from V and 2 from J; bases not matched to a gene: 4. Here the CDR3 reads CASSDRATYEQYF. The CDR3 region has the DNA TGTGCCAGCAGCGACAGGGCTACCTACGAGCAGTACTTC.

The chain recombines TRBV9 with TRBJ2-1, with TRBD2 as a possible D gene (6 bases). Trimming cost V 0 bases and J 2 bases, with 12 bases left between them. The germline V gene has CDR1 SGDLS and CDR2 YYNGEE. This CDR3 spans 16 amino acids. The CDR3 nucleotides read TGTGCCAGCAGCGTAGGAGGGCGGGGAGCCTACAATGAGCAGTTCTTC. Translation: CASSVGGRGAYNEQFF.

This chain's CDR3 is CASSDLGLSGDNQPQHF. DNA of the CDR3: TGTGCCAGCAGTGATTTGGGTCTTTCGGGGGACAATCAGCCCCAGCATTTT. This chain uses TRBV2 with TRBJ1-5; D might be TRBD1 (5 bases). The ends were cut back, 3 bases at V and 3 bases at J, with 18 bases in the middle. The CDR3 has 17 amino acids. Looked up from germline, CDR1 is SNHLY and CDR2 is FYNNEI.

This clone occurred many times. Other DNA sequences in this sample translate to the same CDR3. The V gene is TRBV27, the J gene TRBJ1-1; 8 bases are a match to TRBD1. Germline V lookup: CDR1 MNHEY, CDR2 SMNVEV (reference sequence). V lost 3 bases to trimming and J lost 1 base; unmatched junction nucleotides: 1. This CDR3 has 14 amino acids. The CDR3 is CASSLGQANTEAFF. CDR3 DNA: TGTGCCAGCAGTTTGGGACAGGCGAACACTGAAGCTTTCTTT.

This clone was detected only a few times. The V call is TRBV7-2, the J call TRBJ2-5; TRBD2 matches at 13 bases. The CDR3 runs 14 residues. V was clipped by 5 bases and J by 8 bases; unmatched bases: 5. The V gene's germline CDR1 is SGHTA and CDR2 FQGNSA. The CDR3 protein is CASSLGTSGKTQYF. CDR3 coding DNA: TGTGCCAGCAGCCTAGGGACTAGCGGGAAAACCCAGTACTTC.

This clone was recorded a few times. The V call is TRBV5-1, the J call TRBJ2-7, with 8 nucleotides matching TRBD2. V dropped 2 bases and J dropped 4; count of bases not matched to a gene: 8. Germline CDR1 reads SGHRS; CDR2 reads YFSETQ. The CDR3 is made up of 15 amino acids. In DNA, the CDR3 is TGCGCCAGCAGCTTCGCAACTAGCGGCAATTACGAGCAGTACTTC. This encodes CASSFATSGNYEQYF.

The chain recombines TRBV29-1 with TRBJ1-5; TRBD1 matches at 9 bases. CDR1 and CDR2 (germline): SQVTM, ANQGSEA. With 6 bases clipped from V and 5 bases from J, the junction kept 5 bases outside the gene matches. This CDR3 is built from 13 residues. Here the CDR3 reads CSVSQGADQPQHF. The CDR3, as DNA: TGCAGCGTCTCACAGGGGGCAGATCAGCCCCAGCATTTT.

The V gene is TRBV29-1, the J gene TRBJ1-1; no clear D. Germline loops: CDR1 SQVTM, CDR2 ANQGSEA. The V and J ends lost 0 bases and 0 bases respectively, with 8 bases between them. CDR3 length: 14 amino acids. CDR3 protein: CSVEDLGMNTEAFF. The DNA for the CDR3 is TGCAGCGTTGAAGATCTAGGAATGAACACTGAAGCTTTCTTT.